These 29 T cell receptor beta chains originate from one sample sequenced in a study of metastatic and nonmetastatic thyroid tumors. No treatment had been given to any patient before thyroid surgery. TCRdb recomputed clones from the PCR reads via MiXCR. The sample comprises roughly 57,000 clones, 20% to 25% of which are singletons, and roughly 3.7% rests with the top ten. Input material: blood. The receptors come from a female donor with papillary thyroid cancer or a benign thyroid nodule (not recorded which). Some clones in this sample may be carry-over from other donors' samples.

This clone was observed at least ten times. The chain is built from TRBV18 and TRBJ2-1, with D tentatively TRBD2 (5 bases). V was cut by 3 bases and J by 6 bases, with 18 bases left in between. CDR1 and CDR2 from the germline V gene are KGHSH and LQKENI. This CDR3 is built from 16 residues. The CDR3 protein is CASSPGQMAGGNEQFF. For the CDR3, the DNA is TGTGCCAGCTCACCTGGTCAAATGGCAGGAGGCAATGAGCAGTTCTTC.

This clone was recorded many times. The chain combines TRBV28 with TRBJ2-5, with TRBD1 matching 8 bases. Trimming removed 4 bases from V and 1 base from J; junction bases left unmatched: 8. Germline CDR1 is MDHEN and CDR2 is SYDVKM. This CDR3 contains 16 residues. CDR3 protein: CASSSPGQAFQETQYF. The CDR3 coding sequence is TGTGCCAGCAGTTCGCCGGGACAGGCCTTCCAAGAGACCCAGTACTTC.

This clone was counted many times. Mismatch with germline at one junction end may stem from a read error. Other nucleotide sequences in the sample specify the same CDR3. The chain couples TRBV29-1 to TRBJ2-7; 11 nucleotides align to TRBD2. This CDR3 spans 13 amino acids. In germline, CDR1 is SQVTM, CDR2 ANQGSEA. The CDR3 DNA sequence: TGTAGCGTTGGTAGCGGGAGGGGTTACGAGCAGTACTTC. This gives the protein CSVGSGRGYEQYF.

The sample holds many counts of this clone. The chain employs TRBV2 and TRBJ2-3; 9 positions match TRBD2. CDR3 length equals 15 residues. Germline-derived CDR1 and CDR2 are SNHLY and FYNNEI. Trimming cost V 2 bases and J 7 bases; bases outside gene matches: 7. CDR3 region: CASSESGGTRNTQYF. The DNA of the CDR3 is TGTGCCAGCAGTGAAAGCGGGGGGACCCGAAATACGCAGTATTTT.

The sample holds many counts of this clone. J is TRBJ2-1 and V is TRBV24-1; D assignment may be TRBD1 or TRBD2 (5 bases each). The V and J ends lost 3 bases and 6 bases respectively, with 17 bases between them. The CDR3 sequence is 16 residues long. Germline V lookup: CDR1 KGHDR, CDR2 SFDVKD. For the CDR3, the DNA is TGTGCCACCAGTGATAACCGGGGCATACGACCCAATGAGCAGTTCTTC. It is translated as CATSDNRGIRPNEQFF.

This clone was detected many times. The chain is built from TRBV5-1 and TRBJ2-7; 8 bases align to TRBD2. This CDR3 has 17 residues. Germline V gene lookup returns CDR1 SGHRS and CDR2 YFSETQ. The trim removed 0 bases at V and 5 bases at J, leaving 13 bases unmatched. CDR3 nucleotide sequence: TGCGCCAGCAGCTTGGACTCTCCCCTAGCGGGTCTGGACGAGCAGTACTTC. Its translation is CASSLDSPLAGLDEQYF.

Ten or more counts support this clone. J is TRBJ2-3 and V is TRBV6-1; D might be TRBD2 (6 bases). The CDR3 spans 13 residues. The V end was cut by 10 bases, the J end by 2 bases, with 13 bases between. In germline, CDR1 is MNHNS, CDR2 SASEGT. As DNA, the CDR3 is TGTGCCACAACGGGGGAAAACACAGATACGCAGTATTTT. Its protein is CATTGENTDTQYF.

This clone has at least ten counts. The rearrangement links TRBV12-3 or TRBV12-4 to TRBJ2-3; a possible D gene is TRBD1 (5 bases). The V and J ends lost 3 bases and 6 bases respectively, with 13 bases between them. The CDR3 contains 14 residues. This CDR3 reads CASSFSSGPDTQYF. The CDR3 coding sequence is TGTGCCAGCAGTTTCTCATCAGGGCCCGATACGCAGTATTTT.

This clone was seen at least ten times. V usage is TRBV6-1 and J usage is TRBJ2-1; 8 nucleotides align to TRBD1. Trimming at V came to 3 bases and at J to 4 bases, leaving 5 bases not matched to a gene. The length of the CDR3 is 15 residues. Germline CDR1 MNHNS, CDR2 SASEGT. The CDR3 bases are TGTGCCAGCAGTGACAGGGGGCTTGGATACAATGAGCAGTTCTTC. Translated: CASSDRGLGYNEQFF.

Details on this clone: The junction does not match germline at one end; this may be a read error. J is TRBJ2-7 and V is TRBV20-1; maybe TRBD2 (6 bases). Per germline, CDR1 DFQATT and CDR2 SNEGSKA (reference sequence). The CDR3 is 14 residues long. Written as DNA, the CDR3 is TGCAGTGCTAGACTCTTCGGGAGCTCCTACGAGCAGGACTTC. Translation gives CSARLFGSSYEQDF.

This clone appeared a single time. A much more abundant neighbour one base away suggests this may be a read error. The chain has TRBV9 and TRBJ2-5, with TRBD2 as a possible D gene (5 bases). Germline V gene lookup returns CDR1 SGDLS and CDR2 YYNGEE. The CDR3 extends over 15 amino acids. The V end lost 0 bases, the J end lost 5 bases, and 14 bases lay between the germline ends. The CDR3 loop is CASSVGFSERETQYF. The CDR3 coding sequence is TGTGCCAGCAGCGTAGGGTTTAGCGAAAGGGAGACCCAGTACTTC.

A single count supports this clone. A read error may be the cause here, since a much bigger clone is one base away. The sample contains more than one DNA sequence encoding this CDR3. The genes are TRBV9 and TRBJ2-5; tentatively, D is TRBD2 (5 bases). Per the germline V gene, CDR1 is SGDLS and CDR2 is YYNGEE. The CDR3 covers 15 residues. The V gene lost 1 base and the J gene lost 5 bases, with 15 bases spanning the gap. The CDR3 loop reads CASSVSREPGETQYF. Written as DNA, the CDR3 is TGTGCCAGCAGCGTATCGAGGGAGCCCGGCGAGACCCAGTACTTC.

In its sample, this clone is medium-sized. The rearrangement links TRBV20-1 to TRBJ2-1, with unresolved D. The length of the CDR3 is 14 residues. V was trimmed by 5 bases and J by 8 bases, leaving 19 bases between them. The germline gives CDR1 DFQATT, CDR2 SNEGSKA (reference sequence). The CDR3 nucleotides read TGCAGTGCTTATTCCTTTCTAGTCCGCGATGAGCAGTTCTTC. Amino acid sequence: CSAYSFLVRDEQFF.

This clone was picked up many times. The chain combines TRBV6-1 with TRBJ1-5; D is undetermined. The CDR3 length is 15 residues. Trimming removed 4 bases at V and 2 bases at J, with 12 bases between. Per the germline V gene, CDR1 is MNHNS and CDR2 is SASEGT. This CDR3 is CASSGGRAGNQPQHF. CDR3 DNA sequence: TGTGCCAGCAGTGGAGGAAGGGCGGGCAATCAGCCCCAGCATTTT.

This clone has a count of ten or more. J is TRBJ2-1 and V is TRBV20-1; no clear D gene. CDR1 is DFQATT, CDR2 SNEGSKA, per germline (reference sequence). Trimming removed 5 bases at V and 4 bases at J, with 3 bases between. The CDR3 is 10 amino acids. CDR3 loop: CSAFYNEQFF. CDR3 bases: TGCAGTGCTTTTTACAATGAGCAGTTCTTC.

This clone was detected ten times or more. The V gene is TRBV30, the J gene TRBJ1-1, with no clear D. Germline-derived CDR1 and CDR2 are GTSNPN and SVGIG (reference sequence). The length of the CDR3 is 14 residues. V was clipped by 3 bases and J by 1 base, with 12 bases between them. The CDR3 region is CAWSRTDRNTEAFF. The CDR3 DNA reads TGTGCCTGGAGCCGAACCGATCGGAACACTGAAGCTTTCTTT.

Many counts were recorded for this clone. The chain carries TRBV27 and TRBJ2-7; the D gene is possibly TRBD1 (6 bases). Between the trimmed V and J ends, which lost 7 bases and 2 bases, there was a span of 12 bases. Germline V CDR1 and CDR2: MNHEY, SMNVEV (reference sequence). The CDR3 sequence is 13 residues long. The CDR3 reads CASTWGPTYEQYF. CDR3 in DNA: TGTGCCAGCACGTGGGGGCCAACCTACGAGCAGTACTTC.

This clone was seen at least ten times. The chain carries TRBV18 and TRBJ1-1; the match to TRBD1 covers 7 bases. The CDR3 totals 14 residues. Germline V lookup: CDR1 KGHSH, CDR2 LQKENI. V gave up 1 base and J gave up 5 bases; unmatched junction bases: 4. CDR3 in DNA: TGTGCCAGCTCACCACAGGGGGCCCGAACTGAAGCTTTCTTT. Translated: CASSPQGARTEAFF.

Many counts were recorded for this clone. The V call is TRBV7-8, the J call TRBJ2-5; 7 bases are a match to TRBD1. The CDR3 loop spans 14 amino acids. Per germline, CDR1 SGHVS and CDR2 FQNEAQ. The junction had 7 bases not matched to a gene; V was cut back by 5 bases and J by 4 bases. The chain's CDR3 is CASSGLAGGETQYF. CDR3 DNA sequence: TGTGCCAGCAGCGGGCTGGCAGGGGGAGAGACCCAGTACTTC.

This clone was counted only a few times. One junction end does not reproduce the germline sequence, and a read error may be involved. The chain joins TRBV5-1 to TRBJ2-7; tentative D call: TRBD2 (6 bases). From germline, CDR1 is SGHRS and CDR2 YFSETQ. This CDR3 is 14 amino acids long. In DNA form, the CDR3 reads TGCGCCAGCAGCTCGGGACTCTCGGAGGGCGAGCATTATTTC. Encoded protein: CASSSGLSEGEHYF.

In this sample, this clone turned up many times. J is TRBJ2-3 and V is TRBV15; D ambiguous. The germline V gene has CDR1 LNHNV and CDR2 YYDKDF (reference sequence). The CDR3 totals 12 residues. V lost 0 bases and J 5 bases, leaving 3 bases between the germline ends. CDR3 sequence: CATSRDRDTQYF. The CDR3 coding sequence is TGTGCCACCAGCAGAGATAGAGATACGCAGTATTTT.

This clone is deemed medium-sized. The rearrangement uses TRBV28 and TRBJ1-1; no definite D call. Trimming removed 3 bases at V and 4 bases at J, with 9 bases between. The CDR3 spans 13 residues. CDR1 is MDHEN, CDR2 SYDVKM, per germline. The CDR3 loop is CASSFGRTTEAFF. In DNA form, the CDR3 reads TGTGCCAGCAGTTTTGGGCGGACCACTGAAGCTTTCTTT.

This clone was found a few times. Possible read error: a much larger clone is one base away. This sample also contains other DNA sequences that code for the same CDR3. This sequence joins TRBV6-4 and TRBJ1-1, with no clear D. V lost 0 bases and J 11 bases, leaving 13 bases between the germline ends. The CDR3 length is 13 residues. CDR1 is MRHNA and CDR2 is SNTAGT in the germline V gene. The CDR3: CASSDSNGLRAFF. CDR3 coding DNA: TGTGCCAGCAGTGACTCGAATGGTTTACGGGCTTTCTTT.

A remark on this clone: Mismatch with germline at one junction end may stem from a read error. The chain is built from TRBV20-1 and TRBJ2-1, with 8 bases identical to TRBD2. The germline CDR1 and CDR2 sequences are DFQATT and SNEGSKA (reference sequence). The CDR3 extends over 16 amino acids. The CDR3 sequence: CSATSTLAGTYNEKFF. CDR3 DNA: TGCAGTGCTACCTCAACTCTAGCGGGTACTTACAATGAGAAGTTCTTC.

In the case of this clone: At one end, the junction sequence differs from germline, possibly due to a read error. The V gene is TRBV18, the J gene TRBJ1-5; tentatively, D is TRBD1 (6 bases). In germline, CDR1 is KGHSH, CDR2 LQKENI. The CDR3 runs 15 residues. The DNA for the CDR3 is TGTGCCAGCTCACCACCGGGCAGGGGCAATCTGCCCAAGCATTTT. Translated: CASSPPGRGNLPKHF. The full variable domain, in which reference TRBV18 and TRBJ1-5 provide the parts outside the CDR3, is NAGVMQNPRHLVRRRGQEARLRCSPMKGHSHVYWYRQLPEEGLKFMVYLQKENIIDESGMPKERFSAEFPKEGPSILRIQQVVRGDSAAYFCASSPPGRGNLPKHFGDGTRLSIL.

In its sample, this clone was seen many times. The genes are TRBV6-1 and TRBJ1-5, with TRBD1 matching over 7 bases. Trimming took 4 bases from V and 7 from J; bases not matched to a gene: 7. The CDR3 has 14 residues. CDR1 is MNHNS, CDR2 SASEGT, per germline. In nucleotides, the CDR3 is TGTGCCAGCAGTGTGTTAGGGGGCGGGCAGCCCCAGCATTTT. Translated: CASSVLGGGQPQHF.

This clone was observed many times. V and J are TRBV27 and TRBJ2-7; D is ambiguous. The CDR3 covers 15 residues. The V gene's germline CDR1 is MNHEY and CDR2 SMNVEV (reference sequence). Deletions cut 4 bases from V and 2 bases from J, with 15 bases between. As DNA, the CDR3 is TGTGCCAGCAGTTCCCCCGGACGGAACACCTACGAGCAGTACTTC. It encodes CASSSPGRNTYEQYF.

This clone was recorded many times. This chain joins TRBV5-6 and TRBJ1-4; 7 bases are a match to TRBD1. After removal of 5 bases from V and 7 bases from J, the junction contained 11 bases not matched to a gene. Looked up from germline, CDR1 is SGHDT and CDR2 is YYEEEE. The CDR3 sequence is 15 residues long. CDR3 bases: TGTGCCAGCAGGTCTACCGGGACAGCATTTGAAAAACTGTTTTTT. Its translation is CASRSTGTAFEKLFF.

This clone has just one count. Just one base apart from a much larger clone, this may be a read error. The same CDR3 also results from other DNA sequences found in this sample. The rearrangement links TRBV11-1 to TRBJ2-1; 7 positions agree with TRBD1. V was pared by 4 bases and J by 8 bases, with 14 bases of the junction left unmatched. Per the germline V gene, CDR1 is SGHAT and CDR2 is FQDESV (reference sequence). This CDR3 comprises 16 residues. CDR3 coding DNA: TGTGCCAGCAGCTCGGACGGTACAGGGGTATGGGATGAGCAGTTCTTC. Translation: CASSSDGTGVWDEQFF.